This T cell receptor (beta chain) was documented in a study of cytomegalovirus exposure and HLA in healthy donors. Germline-derived CDR1 and CDR2 are SGDLS and YYNGEE. There are 14 residues in the CDR3. V trimming: 3 bases; J trimming: 9 bases; junction bases outside the gene matches: 7. Study conclusions and caveats: Most TCR sequences showed up rarely, but some public TCRs showed up in many donors. The listing of fewer than 200 TCR beta chains classed them as cytomegalovirus-associated.

Using immunoSEQ multiplex PCR, the repertoire was profiled, and TCRdb retains in-frame clones only, with some absent. This repertoire shows approximately 210,000 clones, approximately 86% found once; its top ten account for about 3%. For this clone: Its matching antigen is unknown.

The sequence was collected from a woman aged 18 to 35 in good health and CMV-seronegative. The sequenced material came from PBMCs. The chain joins TRBV9 to TRBJ1-5; TRBD1 agrees at 9 bases. CDR3 sequence (DNA): TGTGCCAGCAGCGCGAGACAGGGGGGGACGCCCCAGCATTTT. This translates into CASSARQGGTPQHF.